Presented here are 23 T cell receptor beta chains from one specimen sequenced in a study of control samples from healthy donors and cancer patients (dated by TCRdb to the early 2020s). Library generation was performed with the immunoSEQ multiplex PCR assay. TCRdb's version of the immuneACCESS table is confined to in-frame rearrangements and falls short of the full clone set. An unresolved V gene accounts for under half of the shortfall where checked; the remainder is of unknown origin. This sample gives 20,000 to 30,000 clones in total; approximately 78% of them show up just once. The ten largest clones add up to about 23% of the sample. The sample was PBMCs. The source is a man aged 55 to 70 with colorectal cancer.

The rearrangement uses TRBV6-1 and TRBJ2-7; D is unresolved. The CDR3 extends over 13 amino acids. Per germline, CDR1 MNHNS and CDR2 SASEGT. The ends were cut back, 3 bases at V and 7 bases at J, with 13 bases in the middle. The CDR3, as DNA: TGTGCCAGCAGTGAGTTGGACGTTGGGGAGCAGTACTTC. Translation gives CASSELDVGEQYF.

This chain joins TRBV7-9 and TRBJ2-3; D is unresolved. CDR3 size: 16 residues. V lost 0 bases and J 6 bases, leaving 16 bases between the germline ends. The germline CDR1 and CDR2 sequences are SEHNR and FQNEAQ (reference sequence). The CDR3: CASSLAQRTRWDTQYF. The CDR3 coding sequence is TGTGCCAGCAGCTTAGCGCAAAGGACGCGGTGGGATACGCAGTATTTT.

The chain has TRBV6-5 and TRBJ2-3, with 8 bases fitting TRBD2. The CDR3 consists of 13 residues. Per germline, CDR1 MNHEY and CDR2 SVGAGI. V dropped 11 bases and J dropped 5; count of bases not matched to a gene: 9. CDR3 sequence (DNA): TGTGCCTCCGGCGGGGGGCGGCAAGATACGCAGTATTTT. Its protein product is CASGGGRQDTQYF.

This chain connects TRBV6-4 to TRBJ1-6; D is possibly TRBD1 (6 bases). The ends were cut back, 6 bases at V and 4 bases at J, with 13 bases in the middle. This CDR3 is built from 15 residues. Germline CDR1 MRHNA, CDR2 SNTAGT. CDR3 sequence reads: CASREGQGYNSPLHF. The CDR3 bases are TGTGCCAGCAGAGAGGGCCAGGGGTATAATTCACCCCTCCACTTT.

The chain is built from TRBV5-1 and TRBJ1-2; TRBD1 is a possible D gene (6 bases). CDR1 and CDR2 (germline): SGHRS, YFSETQ. The V and J ends lost 3 bases and 2 bases respectively, with 14 bases between them. CDR3 length: 15 residues. As DNA, the CDR3 is TGCGCCAGCAGCTCGGGGGCAGGGGAAAACTATGGCTACACCTTC. It encodes CASSSGAGENYGYTF.

The CDR3 coding sequence is TGTGCCTGGTCCTCAGGGGGATGGAACACTGAAGCTTTCTTT. Protein product: CAWSSGGWNTEAFF. This chain joins TRBV30 and TRBJ1-1; the match to TRBD1 covers 7 bases. Germline loops: CDR1 GTSNPN, CDR2 SVGIG (reference sequence). J was trimmed by 1 base and V by 5 bases; bases with no gene match: 7. The length of the CDR3 is 14 residues.

The chain carries TRBV6-2 or TRBV6-3 and TRBJ1-2; TRBD1 agrees at 10 bases. The CDR3 runs to 16 residues. J gave up 3 bases and V 0 bases, and 4 bases lay outside the gene matches. Germline CDR1 and CDR2: MNHEY and SVGEGT. In DNA form, the CDR3 reads TGTGCCAGCAGTTACTCGTCGGGGACAGGGGACTATGGCTACACCTTC. It is translated as CASSYSSGTGDYGYTF.

The rearrangement uses TRBV5-1 and TRBJ2-3; D is perhaps TRBD2 (6 bases). V lost 3 bases and J lost 2, with 13 bases in between. CDR3 length: 15 residues. The germline CDR1 and CDR2 sequences are SGHRS and YFSETQ. The CDR3 DNA is TGCGCCAGCAGCTACCCTAGCGAAAACACAGATACGCAGTATTTT. Amino acid sequence: CASSYPSENTDTQYF.

The CDR3 sequence is CASSFVGVSGNTIYF. CDR3 nucleotide sequence: TGCGCCAGCAGCTTCGTGGGCGTCTCTGGAAACACCATATATTTT. V and J are TRBV5-1 and TRBJ1-3, with D uncertain. CDR3 length equals 15 residues. Trimming removed 2 bases at V and 0 bases at J, with 9 bases between. Germline CDR1 is SGHRS and CDR2 is YFSETQ. The full variable domain, its missing parts supplied by reference TRBV5-1 and TRBJ1-3, is KAGVTQTPRYLIKTRGQQVTLSCSPISGHRSVSWYQQTPGQGLQFLFEYFSETQRNKGNFPGRFSGRQFSNSRSEMNVSTLELGDSALYLCASSFVGVSGNTIYFGEGSWLTVV.

J is TRBJ1-4 and V is TRBV6-5, with 8 positions matching TRBD1. CDR3 length: 15 amino acids. V gave up 6 bases and J gave up 2 bases; unmatched junction bases: 5. The germline V gene has CDR1 MNHEY and CDR2 SVGAGI. The CDR3 sequence is CASRSGGATNEKLFF. The CDR3 DNA follows: TGTGCCAGCAGGTCAGGGGGCGCGACTAATGAAAAACTGTTTTTT.

The chain recombines TRBV7-2 with TRBJ1-3; 7 bases line up with TRBD1. Per the germline V gene, CDR1 is SGHTA and CDR2 is FQGNSA. V trimming: 4 bases; J trimming: 0 bases; junction bases outside the gene matches: 15. The CDR3 length is 19 residues. As DNA, the CDR3 is TGTGCCAGCAGCTCCTCCGGGACAGTACTACATAACTCTGGAAACACCATATATTTT. This encodes CASSSSGTVLHNSGNTIYF.

CDR3 DNA: TGTGCCAGCAGCCTTGTCCCGGCCGGGGAGCTGTTTTTT. Residues: CASSLVPAGELFF. The gene calls are TRBV12-3 or TRBV12-4 and TRBJ2-2; D remains unclear. V shed 6 bases and J shed 6 bases, with 11 bases lying between them. The CDR3 totals 13 residues.

This chain uses TRBV5-4 with TRBJ1-5, with D tentatively TRBD1 (5 bases). Trimming took off 3 bases at V and 0 bases at J, with 7 bases between the two ends. The CDR3 loop spans 14 amino acids. Germline CDR1 reads SGHNT; CDR2 reads YYREEE (reference sequence). CDR3 sequence reads: CASSSRDSNQPQHF. The CDR3 DNA follows: TGTGCCAGCAGCTCCAGGGATAGCAATCAGCCCCAGCATTTT.

The genes are TRBV6-1 and TRBJ1-4; 7 bases match TRBD1. CDR1 is MNHNS and CDR2 is SASEGT in the germline V gene. V lost 7 bases to trimming and J lost 11 bases; unmatched junction nucleotides: 16. The CDR3 spans 15 residues. CDR3 in amino acids: CASILQGPESGKLFF. For the CDR3, the DNA is TGTGCCAGCATTTTACAGGGGCCGGAATCGGGGAAACTGTTTTTT.

This chain uses TRBV6-2 or TRBV6-3 with TRBJ2-1; 7 bases match TRBD2. Germline CDR1 is MNHEY and CDR2 is SVGEGT. Trimming removed 3 bases from V and 1 base from J; junction bases left unmatched: 6. The CDR3 length is 16 residues. Here the CDR3 reads CASSYFSGRSYNEQFF. CDR3 nucleotide sequence: TGTGCCAGCAGTTATTTTAGCGGGCGGTCCTACAATGAGCAGTTCTTC.

The V and J genes are TRBV5-8 and TRBJ1-4; D is possibly TRBD1 (5 bases). Germline CDR1 is SGHTS and CDR2 is YDEGEE. The CDR3 loop spans 15 amino acids. The ends were cut back, 2 bases at V and 4 bases at J, with 12 bases in the middle. The CDR3 spells CASSLEGMSNEKLFF. CDR3 sequence (DNA): TGTGCCAGCAGCTTAGAGGGGATGAGTAATGAAAAACTGTTTTTT.

The rearrangement links TRBV7-8 to TRBJ2-1, with D perhaps matching TRBD2 (5 bases). This CDR3 has 14 amino acids. V lost 1 base, J lost 7 bases, and 11 bases lay in between. CDR1 SGHVS and CDR2 FQNEAQ come from the germline V gene. Here the CDR3 reads CASSLGASRNEQFF. In DNA, the CDR3 is TGTGCCAGCAGCTTAGGTGCTAGCAGGAATGAGCAGTTCTTC.

V gene TRBV21-1 combines with J gene TRBJ2-2. TRBV21-1 is listed as a pseudogene. The CDR3 totals 15 residues. The CDR3 here is CASSKRRGCTGELFF. The CDR3 DNA reads TGTGCCAGCAGCAAAAGGAGGGGGTGCACCGGGGAGCTGTTTTTT.

This clone was detected only a few times. The CDR3: CASSIWTTDQVYGYTF. The CDR3 DNA reads TGTGCCAGTAGTATTTGGACCACCGACCAAGTCTATGGCTACACCTTC. V gene TRBV19 combines with J gene TRBJ1-2; the D is unclear. The V gene's germline CDR1 is LNHDA and CDR2 SQIVND (reference sequence). Between the trimmed V and J ends, which lost 3 bases and 4 bases, there was a span of 18 bases. The CDR3 runs to 16 residues.

The gene calls are TRBV19 and TRBJ1-5; a weak D match, TRBD1 (5 bases). CDR3 length: 15 amino acids. Germline V CDR1 and CDR2: LNHDA, SQIVND (reference sequence). V dropped 10 bases and J dropped 0 bases, with 16 bases sitting between them. CDR3 DNA: TGTGCCACTCAAGGGACGGTCTATAGCAATCAGCCCCAGCATTTT. It is translated as CATQGTVYSNQPQHF.

This clone was recorded a few times. The CDR3 is CASSLYPSGRNTGELFF. Here the CDR3 DNA reads TGTGCCAGCAGCTTATACCCTAGCGGGAGGAACACCGGGGAGCTGTTTTTT. The chain employs TRBV7-9 and TRBJ2-2; TRBD2 matches 10 bases. V lost 2 bases, J lost 1 base, and 4 bases stayed unmatched. Germline CDR1 is SEHNR and CDR2 is FQNEAQ (reference sequence). The CDR3 contains 17 residues.

The rearrangement joins TRBV5-4 to TRBJ1-6; no clear D gene. The V and J ends lost 5 bases and 9 bases respectively, with 12 bases between them. This CDR3 has 13 amino acids. The germline V gene encodes CDR1 SGHNT and CDR2 YYREEE (reference sequence). The CDR3 region is CASRLEGASPLHF. CDR3 nucleotide sequence: TGTGCCAGCAGGTTAGAGGGAGCTTCACCCCTCCACTTT.

This chain joins TRBV5-6 and TRBJ1-4; 8 bases agree with TRBD1. The length of the CDR3 is 15 residues. With V trimmed by 4 bases and J by 7 bases, 9 bases remained unmatched. Germline V gene data show CDR1 as SGHDT and CDR2 as YYEEEE. The CDR3 protein is CASSRADRAGEKLFF. CDR3 bases: TGTGCCAGCAGCCGAGCGGACAGGGCGGGTGAAAAACTGTTTTTT.